This T cell receptor (beta chain) was retrieved from a study of human T cells and chemical hapten exposure. About the study: Each patient's scalp received weekly diphenylcyclopropenone throughout the approximately 23-week study.

The V gene's germline CDR1 is SGHAT and CDR2 FQNNGV. The V and J ends lost 5 bases and 8 bases respectively, with 12 bases between them. This CDR3 has 13 residues. MiXCR, run by TCRdb on the RACE reads, gives a single entry per CDR3 protein. The data show about 180,000 distinct CDR3 sequences, 30% seen once. Time point: pre-sensitization, week 0. Treatment: therapeutic diphenylcyclopropenone sensitization with weekly scalp DPC. The chain couples TRBV11-2 to TRBJ1-4; the D is unclear. The sequencing used whole blood, collected in connection with sensitization to the hapten diphenylcyclopropenone (DPC). The receptor comes from a woman aged 25 to 39 with alopecia areata. Some clones in this sample may be carry-over from other donors' samples. The CDR3 loop is CASSRGGWEKLFF. The CDR3, as DNA: TGTGCCAGCAGCCGAGGTGGATGGGAAAAACTGTTTTTT.